These T cell receptor beta chains were read from a single sample in a study of early T cells in non-severe SARS-CoV-2 infection. TCRdb reprocessed the 5' RACE reads via MiXCR and lists one record per CDR3 protein. The sample has about 49,000 distinct CDR3 sequences, 10% to 15% seen once; the top ten hold 9.1%. The sequencing sample was made of whole blood. Receptors were obtained from an adult who was a healthcare worker with PCR-confirmed SARS-CoV-2 infection or an uninfected control (not recorded which). Each CDR3 is given with its conserved first and last residue. The order of the fields is clone size, V gene, J gene, CDR3 length, D gene, CDR3 protein, CDR3 DNA. D genes are given only for firm matches. Rows may omit the clone size; those that give it use once, few, many or a size class.

>many|TRBV3-2|TRBJ2-7|17|NA
CASSPISRIVDSYEQYF
TGTGCCAGCAGCCCAATCTCCCGGATAGTAGACTCCTACGAGCAGTACTTC
>many|TRBV20-1|TRBJ2-2|14|NA
CSARDQGRAGELFF
TGCAGTGCTAGAGATCAGGGCAGGGCCGGGGAGCTGTTTTTT
>NA|TRBV29-1|TRBJ1-2|11|NA
CSVVYSYGYTF
TGCAGCGTTGTCTACAGCTATGGCTACACCTTC
>NA|TRBV11-2|TRBJ1-1|14|NA
CASSLARPNTEAFF
TGTGCCAGCAGCTTGGCCAGACCGAACACTGAAGCTTTCTTT
>many|TRBV5-4|TRBJ2-7|13|NA
CASSPRTGYEQYF
TGTGCCAGCAGCCCACGGACGGGCTACGAGCAGTACTTC
>NA|TRBV3-1|TRBJ2-7|13|NA
CASSQGPGTEQYF
TGTGCCAGCAGCCAAGGTCCGGGAACGGAGCAGTACTTC
>many|TRBV7-9|TRBJ1-5|14|NA
CASSSQGNRQPQHF
TGTGCCAGCAGCTCTCAGGGGAATAGGCAGCCCCAGCATTTT
>few|TRBV29-1|TRBJ2-5|13|NA
CSVELYREETQYF
TGCAGCGTTGAACTCTACCGGGAGGAGACCCAGTACTTC
>few|TRBV7-2|TRBJ2-1|16|NA
CASSFQSRREWGEQFF
TGTGCCAGCAGCTTCCAATCTAGACGGGAGTGGGGTGAGCAGTTCTTC
>many|TRBV12-3/TRBV12-4|TRBJ2-1|15|TRBD2
CASSLKRGNYNEQFF
TGTGCCAGCAGTTTAAAGCGGGGAAACTACAATGAGCAGTTCTTC
>many|TRBV6-6|TRBJ2-1|15|NA
CASSYSARSGNEQFF
TGTGCCAGCAGTTACTCGGCGCGGTCTGGGAATGAGCAGTTCTTC
>many|TRBV9|TRBJ2-3|13|NA
CASSFSGADTQYF
TGTGCCAGCAGCTTCTCGGGAGCAGATACGCAGTATTTT
>NA|TRBV7-9|TRBJ2-7|12|NA
CASSLPGGEQYF
TGTGCCAGCAGCTTACCTGGAGGGGAGCAGTACTTC
>NA|TRBV5-4|TRBJ2-7|11|NA
CASSFSYEQYF
TGTGCCAGCAGCTTCTCCTACGAGCAGTACTTC
>few|TRBV6-5|TRBJ2-5|14|NA
CASSPLAGLETQYF
TGTGCCAGCAGCCCTCTCGCCGGGTTGGAGACCCAGTACTTC
>many|TRBV4-3|TRBJ1-2|16|NA
CASSPQAALTNYGYTF
TGCGCCAGCAGCCCCCAAGCCGCGCTCACTAACTATGGCTACACCTTC
>many|TRBV28|TRBJ1-2|12|NA
CASTLVGYGYTF
TGTGCCAGCACCTTGGTCGGCTATGGCTACACCTTC
>few|TRBV28|TRBJ2-7|15|TRBD2
CASSFWGTSIAEQYF
TGTGCCAGCAGTTTTTGGGGGACTAGCATCGCCGAGCAGTACTTC
>many|TRBV5-1|TRBJ1-1|14|NA
CASSLNRMNTEAFF
TGCGCCAGCAGCTTGAACAGAATGAACACTGAAGCTTTCTTT
>NA|TRBV29-1|TRBJ1-1|13|TRBD1
CSAMTGRYTEAFF
TGCAGCGCTATGACAGGGAGGTACACTGAAGCTTTCTTT
>NA|TRBV6-1|TRBJ2-1|14|NA
CASNFELSYNKQFF
TGTGCCAGCAATTTCGAGCTCTCCTACAATAAGCAGTTCTTC
>many|TRBV7-9|TRBJ2-2|15|NA
CASSLTDPNTGELFF
TGTGCCAGCAGCTTAACGGACCCGAACACCGGGGAGCTGTTTTTT
>many|TRBV29-1|TRBJ2-1|12|NA
CSADTEYNEQFF
TGCAGCGCTGACACCGAGTACAATGAGCAGTTCTTC
>NA|TRBV7-2|TRBJ2-7|15|NA
CASTFAPSRVHEQYF
TGTGCCAGCACGTTCGCGCCGTCGAGAGTCCACGAGCAGTACTTC
>NA|TRBV29-1|TRBJ1-1|12|TRBD1
CSVGGQGTEAFF
TGCAGCGTTGGGGGACAGGGCACTGAAGCTTTCTTT
>few|TRBV29-1|TRBJ1-2|13|NA
CSVRTPDNYGYTF
TGCAGCGTCCGTACCCCGGATAACTATGGCTACACCTTC
>NA|TRBV6-6|TRBJ1-6|15|TRBD1
CASSYSNQGARPLHF
TGTGCCAGCAGTTACTCGAACCAGGGGGCGAGGCCCCTCCACTTT
>few|TRBV12-3/TRBV12-4|TRBJ2-7|15|TRBD2
CASATGWEGSYEQYF
TGTGCCAGCGCTACGGGTTGGGAGGGCTCCTACGAGCAGTACTTC
>NA|TRBV29-1|TRBJ2-7|14|TRBD2
CSVGGTSGGYEQYF
TGCAGCGTTGGTGGGACTAGCGGAGGCTACGAGCAGTACTTC
>few|TRBV10-3|TRBJ2-7|12|NA
CAIRDITYEQYF
TGTGCCATCAGGGACATAACCTACGAGCAGTACTTC
>many|TRBV28|TRBJ2-5|13|NA
CASSLQGEETQYF
TGTGCCAGCAGTTTGCAGGGAGAGGAGACCCAGTACTTC
>few|TRBV7-2|TRBJ1-3|13|NA
CASSVSPGNTIYF
TGTGCCAGCAGCGTGTCCCCTGGAAACACCATATATTTT
>few|TRBV20-1|TRBJ1-5|15|NA
CSADPGKGGNQPQHF
TGCAGTGCCGATCCCGGAAAAGGCGGCAATCAGCCCCAGCATTTT
>many|TRBV7-9|TRBJ2-1|14|NA
CASSLGTTYNEQFF
TGTGCCAGCAGCTTGGGGACAACCTACAATGAGCAGTTCTTC
>NA|TRBV4-1|TRBJ1-1|14|NA
CASSQLFGTAEAFF
TGCGCCAGCAGCCAACTTTTCGGAACCGCTGAAGCTTTCTTT
>NA|TRBV5-4|TRBJ2-7|13|TRBD2
CASSTSGSYEQYF
TGTGCCAGCAGCACTAGCGGTTCCTACGAGCAGTACTTC
>NA|TRBV15|TRBJ1-2|13|NA
CATSLTSNYGYTF
TGTGCCACCAGCTTAACCTCTAACTATGGCTACACCTTC
>few|TRBV7-9|TRBJ2-3|15|TRBD2
CASSPLGGSTDTQYF
TGTGCCAGCAGCCCTTTGGGGGGGTCCACAGATACGCAGTATTTT
>NA|TRBV5-8|TRBJ1-5|14|NA
CASSMGPVDQPQHF
TGTGCCAGCAGCATGGGACCGGTGGATCAGCCCCAGCATTTT
>many|TRBV4-3|TRBJ2-1|12|NA
CASSQARNEQFF
TGCGCCAGCAGCCAAGCGAGGAATGAGCAGTTCTTC
>many|TRBV28|TRBJ2-7|20|TRBD2
CASSLARLWTSGRRAYEQYF
TGTGCCAGCAGTTTAGCCCGACTCTGGACTAGCGGGAGGAGGGCCTACGAGCAGTACTTC
>medium-sized|TRBV12-3/TRBV12-4|TRBJ1-4|12|NA
CASSPRGEKLFF
TGTGCCAGCAGTCCCAGGGGTGAAAAACTGTTTTTT
>medium-sized|TRBV5-1|TRBJ1-1|11|NA
CASSLAGEAFF
TGCGCCAGCAGCTTGGCGGGTGAAGCTTTCTTT
>few|TRBV18|TRBJ1-2|12|NA
CASSIGLADYTF
TGTGCCAGCTCAATCGGACTGGCTGACTACACCTTC
>once|TRBV7-2|TRBJ1-2|13|TRBD1
CASSNRGPHGYTF
TGTGCCAGCAGCAACAGGGGACCTCATGGCTACACCTTC
>NA|TRBV7-3|TRBJ2-1|14|NA
CASSLGPTHNEQFF
TGTGCCAGCAGCTTAGGTCCTACACACAATGAGCAGTTCTTC
>many|TRBV4-2|TRBJ1-2|14|NA
CASSQGSQGRGYTF
TGTGCCAGCAGCCAAGGATCGCAGGGCCGTGGCTACACCTTC
>NA|TRBV29-1|TRBJ2-7|13|NA
CSASGASSYEQYF
TGCAGCGCCTCTGGCGCCAGCTCCTACGAGCAGTACTTC